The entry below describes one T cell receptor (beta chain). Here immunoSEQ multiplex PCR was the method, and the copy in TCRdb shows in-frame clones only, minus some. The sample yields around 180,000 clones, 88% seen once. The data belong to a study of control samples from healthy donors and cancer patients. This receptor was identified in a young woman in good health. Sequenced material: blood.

The CDR3 loop reads CASSEVTAQGGTYEQYV. In DNA, the CDR3 is TGCGCCAGCAGTGAGGTGACCGCGCAGGGGGGCACCTACGAGCAGTACGTC. V and J are TRBV10-2 and TRBJ2-7; D is perhaps TRBD1 (7 bases). The ends were cut back, 2 bases at V and 2 bases at J, with 19 bases in the middle. This CDR3 has 17 amino acids. Germline V CDR1 and CDR2: WSHSY, SAAADI.